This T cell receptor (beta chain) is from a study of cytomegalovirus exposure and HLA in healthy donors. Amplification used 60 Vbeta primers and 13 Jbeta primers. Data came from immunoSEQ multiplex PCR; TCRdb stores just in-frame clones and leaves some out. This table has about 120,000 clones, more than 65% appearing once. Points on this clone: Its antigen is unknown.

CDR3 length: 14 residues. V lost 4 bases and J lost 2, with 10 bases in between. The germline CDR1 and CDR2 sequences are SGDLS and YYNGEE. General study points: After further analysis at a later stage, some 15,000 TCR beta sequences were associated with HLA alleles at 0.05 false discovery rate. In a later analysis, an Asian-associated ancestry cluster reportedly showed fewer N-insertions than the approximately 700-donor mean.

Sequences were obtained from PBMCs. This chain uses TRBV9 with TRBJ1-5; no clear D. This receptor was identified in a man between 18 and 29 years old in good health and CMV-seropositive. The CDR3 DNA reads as TGTGCCAGCAGCCTCGACGGGGGCAATCAGCCCCAGCATTTT. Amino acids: CASSLDGGNQPQHF.